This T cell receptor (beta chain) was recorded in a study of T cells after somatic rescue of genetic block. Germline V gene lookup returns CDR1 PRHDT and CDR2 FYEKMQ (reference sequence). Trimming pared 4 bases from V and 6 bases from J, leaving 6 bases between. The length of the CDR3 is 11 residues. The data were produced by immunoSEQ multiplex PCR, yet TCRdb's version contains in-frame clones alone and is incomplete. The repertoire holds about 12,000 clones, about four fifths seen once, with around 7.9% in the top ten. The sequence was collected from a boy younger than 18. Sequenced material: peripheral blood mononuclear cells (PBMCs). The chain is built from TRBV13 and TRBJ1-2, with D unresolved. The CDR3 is CASSSIHGYTF. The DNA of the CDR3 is TGTGCCAGCAGCTCAATCCATGGCTACACCTTC. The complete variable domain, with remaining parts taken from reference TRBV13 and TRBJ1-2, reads AAGVIQSPRHLIKEKRETATLKCYPIPRHDTVYWYQQGPGQDPQFLISFYEKMQSDKGSIPDRFSAQQFSDYHSELNMSSLELGDSALYFCASSSIHGYTFGSGTRLTVV.